This TCR beta chain originates from a study of identical twins. The germline CDR1 and CDR2 sequences are MNHEY and SMNVEV (reference sequence). The CDR3 has 14 amino acids. The ends lost 6 bases at V and 3 bases at J; junction bases unmatched: 3. There are a few counts of this clonotype. TCRdb independently ran MiXCR on the 5' RACE reads; one entry per CDR3 protein. The table has a few hundred thousand distinct CDR3 sequences, about 8.5% seen once. This same sample was also taken into another study, of yellow fever vaccine responses in identical twins.

J is TRBJ2-7 and V is TRBV27, with TRBD2 matching over 12 bases. Sequencing input: CD8+ T cells sorted from blood. The TCR originated in a woman under 30 in good health. As DNA, the CDR3 is TGTGCCAGCAGCGGACTAGCGGGACACTACGAGCAGTACTTC. Its protein is CASSGLAGHYEQYF.